This T cell receptor (beta chain) is from a study of identical twins. TCRdb used MiXCR to reprocess the 5' RACE reads, holding one entry per CDR3 protein. Of fewer than 250,000 distinct CDR3 sequences listed, around 10% were seen once; the top ten hold around 5%. The V gene end was trimmed by 6 bases and the J gene end by 9 bases; junction bases not matched to a gene: 5. CDR3 length: 12 residues. CDR1 and CDR2 from the germline V gene are KGHSH and LQKENI. This clonotype originated in a woman in her late teens or twenties in good health. Sequenced input: memory (CD45RO+) T cells sorted from blood. The chain couples TRBV18 to TRBJ2-4; 7 bases align to TRBD1. The CDR3 here is CASSKQGSIQYF. As DNA, the CDR3 is TGTGCCAGCTCGAAACAGGGGAGCATTCAGTACTTC.